Below, one T cell receptor beta chain is given with its context. The antigen is not known. TCR beta library input comprised roughly 2 micrograms of genomic DNA from cryopreserved PBMCs. Assay used: immunoSEQ multiplex PCR; TCRdb lists only in-frame clones, some missing. The repertoire has 50,000 or so clones, approximately 87% of them found once; the top ten carry roughly 21%. The data stem from a study of cytotoxic CD8 clonotypes in ibrutinib-treated CLL. Study as a whole: With a range of 6 to 36, the median treatment time before response samples were taken was around 12 months.

General study results and limits: Private clonotypes, not public ones, expanded at ibrutinib response.

The CDR3 has 18 amino acids. V lost 6 bases and J lost 3; bases outside the gene matches: 16. The germline gives CDR1 LNHDA, CDR2 SQIVND (reference sequence). This TCR was sampled from a human donor with chronic lymphocytic leukemia. The chain links TRBV19 to TRBJ2-5; TRBD2 matches 10 bases. Sequencing used PBMCs, obtained after 24 months of ibrutinib treatment. As DNA, the CDR3 is TGTGCCAGTAGCCTCTCTCGTTTTTCAGGACTAGCGGAAGAGACCCAGTACTTC. Its protein product is CASSLSRFSGLAEETQYF.